The 20 T cell receptor beta chains below come from one sample, sequenced in a study of vaccination effects on CD4 cells after COVID-19. Before sequencing took place, the ViraFEST assay used viral peptide pools to expand antigen-specific CD4+ T cells. The authors isolated CD4+ T cells after around 10 days of culture. Vaccine administered to participants consisted of two doses of either BNT162b2 or mRNA-1273. Generated by immunoSEQ multiplex PCR, the TCRdb table keeps only in-frame clones and is missing some. The sample holds about 59,000 clones, roughly 78% seen once. Antigens of these TCRs are unknown. This specimen consisted of CD4+ T cells from PBMCs cultured with HCoV-OC43 spike peptides, obtained after COVID-19 vaccination. Subset in this sample: HCoV-OC43 spike overlapping peptide pool stimulation. The source is a human donor who received a COVID-19 vaccine.

V is TRBV3-1 (or the pseudogene TRBV3-2) and J is TRBJ1-3; TRBD1 matches 8 bases. The CDR3 runs 16 residues. Per germline, CDR1 LGHDT and CDR2 YNNKEL (reference sequence). V was pared by 1 base and J by 3 bases, with 5 bases of the junction left unmatched. CDR3 residues: CASSQGQGRGGNTIYF. CDR3 in DNA: TGTGCCAGCAGCCAAGGACAGGGGAGAGGTGGAAACACCATATATTTT.

The chain employs TRBV6-2 or TRBV6-3 and TRBJ2-7; a possible D gene is TRBD1 (5 bases). The CDR3 sequence is 15 residues long. Trimming left V 6 bases short and J 3 bases short, with 18 bases between. The germline CDR1 and CDR2 sequences are MNHEY and SVGEGT. CDR3 loop: CASSSGLLLIYEQYV. DNA of the CDR3: TGTGCCAGCAGCTCAGGGCTCCTACTGATCTACGAGCAGTACGTC.

This chain connects TRBV30 to TRBJ2-5; D is unresolved. Germline CDR1 and CDR2: GTSNPN and SVGIG (reference sequence). CDR3 size: 13 residues. Trimming cost V 4 bases and J 8 bases, with 17 bases left between them. The DNA of the CDR3 is TGTGCCTGGACCCTAGGCAGTCCAAACACCCAGTACTTC. As protein: CAWTLGSPNTQYF.

The V gene is TRBV13, the J gene TRBJ2-6; tentative D call: TRBD1 (6 bases). Looked up from germline, CDR1 is PRHDT and CDR2 is FYEKMQ (reference sequence). V was trimmed by 5 bases and J by 0 bases, leaving 8 bases between them. The CDR3 spans 15 residues. The CDR3 nucleotides read TGTGCCAGCAGCCACAGGGTCTCTGGGGCCAACGTCCTGACTTTC. Encoded protein: CASSHRVSGANVLTF.

The CDR3 is CASSVEQDPETQYF. DNA of the CDR3: TGTGCCAGCAGCGTAGAACAGGACCCAGAGACCCAGTACTTC. The V and J genes are TRBV9 and TRBJ2-5; D may be TRBD1 (5 bases). The V gene's germline CDR1 is SGDLS and CDR2 YYNGEE. V shed 0 bases and J shed 4 bases, with 10 bases lying between them. The CDR3 runs to 14 residues.

The chain couples TRBV27 to TRBJ1-1; maybe TRBD1 (6 bases). V lost 5 bases and J 1 base, leaving 14 bases between the germline ends. CDR1 is MNHEY and CDR2 is SMNVEV in the germline V gene (reference sequence). This CDR3 spans 15 amino acids. The CDR3 DNA follows: TGTGCCAGCAGTCAAATAGGGGGTGCGAACACTGAAGCTTTCTTT. Translating it yields CASSQIGGANTEAFF.

The rearrangement links TRBV28 to TRBJ2-7, with 9 bases fitting TRBD2. V trimming: 6 bases; J trimming: 3 bases; junction bases outside the gene matches: 3. The CDR3 spans 13 residues. CDR1 and CDR2 (germline): MDHEN, SYDVKM. The CDR3 nucleotides are TGTGCCAGCAGGGCTAGCGGGGTCTACGAGCAGTACGTC. It yields the protein CASRASGVYEQYV.

V is TRBV12-5 and J is TRBJ2-5; TRBD1 is a possible D gene (6 bases). The CDR3 runs to 14 residues. Trimming cost V 0 bases and J 6 bases, with 11 bases left between them. Germline V gene data show CDR1 as LGHNT and CDR2 as FRNRAP. CDR3 sequence reads: CASGLVQQGKTQYF. CDR3 sequence (DNA): TGTGCTAGTGGTTTGGTACAACAGGGCAAGACCCAGTACTTC.

The chain carries TRBV10-1 and TRBJ1-5; D possibly corresponds to TRBD1 (6 bases). CDR3 length equals 14 residues. The V gene's germline CDR1 is WNHNN and CDR2 SYGVQD (reference sequence). V dropped 5 bases and J dropped 2 bases, with 10 bases sitting between them. CDR3: CASSSGVGNQPQHF. Written as DNA, the CDR3 is TGCGCCAGCAGTTCAGGGGTTGGCAATCAGCCCCAGCATTTT.

The rearrangement joins TRBV30 to TRBJ1-5, with a possible D match to TRBD1 (5 bases). Deletions cut 2 bases from V and 4 bases from J, with 9 bases between. This CDR3 is built from 13 residues. The V gene's germline CDR1 is GTSNPN and CDR2 SVGIG (reference sequence). CDR3 loop: CAWSPDSNQPQHF. In nucleotides, the CDR3 is TGTGCCTGGAGTCCCGACAGTAATCAGCCCCAGCATTTT.

The rearrangement links TRBV19 to TRBJ1-5, with a weak D call TRBD1 (6 bases). The CDR3 consists of 17 residues. Germline-derived CDR1 and CDR2 are LNHDA and SQIVND (reference sequence). Trimming cost V 3 bases and J 4 bases, with 19 bases left between them. CDR3 nucleotide sequence: TGTGCCAGTAGTATTTTACCAGGGGCGAAGGATAATCAGCCCCAGCATTTT. It specifies CASSILPGAKDNQPQHF. The entire variable domain, with the rest obtained from reference TRBV19 and TRBJ1-5, is as follows: DGGITQSPKYLFRKEGQNVTLSCEQNLNHDAMYWYRQDPGQGLRLIYYSQIVNDFQKGDIAEGYSVSREKKESFPLTVTSAQKNPTAFYLCASSILPGAKDNQPQHFGDGTRLSIL.

The CDR3 bases are TGTGCCAGCAGCTTCCGAGGTTTTAGCACAGATACGCAGTATTTT. Translation gives CASSFRGFSTDTQYF. The chain employs TRBV11-2 and TRBJ2-3; D gene uncertain. Germline CDR1 SGHAT, CDR2 FQNNGV. V was clipped by 3 bases and J by 0 bases, with 10 bases between them. This CDR3 has 15 residues.

This rearrangement joins TRBV6-6 to TRBJ1-3, with a possible D match to TRBD1 (5 bases). CDR1 MNHNY and CDR2 SVGAGI come from the germline V gene (reference sequence). V was clipped by 7 bases and J by 0 bases, with 16 bases between them. This CDR3 has 16 residues. CDR3 sequence reads: CASMRNPGVSGNTIYF. The CDR3 bases are TGTGCCAGCATGCGCAACCCGGGGGTCTCTGGAAACACCATATATTTT.

This chain uses TRBV11-2 with TRBJ2-3, with D uncertain. The V gene's germline CDR1 is SGHAT and CDR2 FQNNGV. V gave up 1 base and J gave up 2 bases, with 4 bases separating them. The CDR3 spans 13 residues. The CDR3 region is CASSLALTDTQYF. The CDR3 nucleotides read TGTGCCAGCAGCTTAGCCCTCACAGATACGCAGTATTTT.

The chain combines TRBV28 with TRBJ1-2; D possibly corresponds to TRBD1 (5 bases). This CDR3 has 14 residues. Trimming removed 2 bases at V and 4 bases at J, with 11 bases between. Germline-derived CDR1 and CDR2 are MDHEN and SYDVKM. In DNA form, the CDR3 reads TGTGCCAGCAGTTTAATGGTGGGGGGCTATGGCTACACCTTC. This gives the protein CASSLMVGGYGYTF.

The chain couples TRBV11-2 to TRBJ2-5, with 13 bases identical to TRBD2. CDR3 length: 15 residues. Germline V gene data show CDR1 as SGHAT and CDR2 as FQNNGV. V dropped 6 bases and J dropped 5; count of bases not matched to a gene: 6. CDR3: CASSRGTSGAETQYF. CDR3 DNA: TGTGCCAGCAGTCGCGGGACTAGCGGGGCGGAGACCCAGTACTTC.

The chain combines TRBV2 with TRBJ2-4; D is ambiguous. Trimming stripped 10 bases from V and 2 bases from J, with 15 bases between. CDR1 is SNHLY and CDR2 is FYNNEI in the germline V gene. This CDR3 has 14 residues. Written as DNA, the CDR3 is TGTGCCACACGTCTTGTGCCTACCAAAAACATTCAGTACTTC. Translated, it gives CATRLVPTKNIQYF.

The V call is TRBV25-1, the J call TRBJ1-3; D gene unclear. The CDR3 runs to 15 residues. From germline, CDR1 is MGHDK and CDR2 SYGVNS. The V gene lost 2 bases and the J gene lost 0 bases, with 8 bases spanning the gap. CDR3 loop: CASSETHNSGNTIYF. The CDR3 nucleotides read TGTGCCAGCAGTGAAACACATAACTCTGGAAACACCATATATTTT. The whole variable domain, remainder taken from reference TRBV25-1 and TRBJ1-3, is EADIYQTPRYLVIGTGKKITLECSQTMGHDKMYWYQQDPGMELHLIHYSYGVNSTEKGDLSSESTVSRIRTEHFPLTLESARPSHTSQYLCASSETHNSGNTIYFGEGSWLTVV.

The V and J genes are TRBV6-5 and TRBJ2-7, with a tentative D call TRBD1 (6 bases). Germline V gives CDR1 MNHEY, CDR2 SVGAGI. The CDR3 sequence is 14 residues long. The V and J ends lost 7 bases and 4 bases respectively, with 17 bases between them. The CDR3 DNA sequence: TGTGCCAGCAAATTAACAGGGACAAGTTACGAGCAGTACGTC. Protein: CASKLTGTSYEQYV.

The J gene is TRBJ1-2, the V gene TRBV11-2; maybe TRBD1 (5 bases). The CDR3 is 16 amino acids. In germline, CDR1 is SGHAT, CDR2 FQNNGV. V was pared by 1 base and J by 3 bases, with 15 bases between. The CDR3 protein is CASSLVPGGIDYGYTF. DNA of the CDR3: TGTGCCAGCAGCTTAGTTCCTGGGGGAATTGACTATGGCTACACCTTC.